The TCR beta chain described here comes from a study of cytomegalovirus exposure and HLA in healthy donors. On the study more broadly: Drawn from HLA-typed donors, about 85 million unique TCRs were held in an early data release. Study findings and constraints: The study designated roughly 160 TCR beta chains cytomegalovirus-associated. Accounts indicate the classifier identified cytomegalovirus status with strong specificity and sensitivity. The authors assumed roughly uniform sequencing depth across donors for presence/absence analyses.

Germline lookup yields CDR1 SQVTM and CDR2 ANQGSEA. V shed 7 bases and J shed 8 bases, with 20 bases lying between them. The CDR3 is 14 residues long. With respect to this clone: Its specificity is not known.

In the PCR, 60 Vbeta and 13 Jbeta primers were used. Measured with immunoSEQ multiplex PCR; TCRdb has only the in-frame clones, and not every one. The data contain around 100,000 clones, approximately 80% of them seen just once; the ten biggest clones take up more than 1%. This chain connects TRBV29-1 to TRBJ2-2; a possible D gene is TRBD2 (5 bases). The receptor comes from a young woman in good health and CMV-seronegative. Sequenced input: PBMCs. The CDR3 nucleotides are TGCAGCGCATTAGGAGCGGAGTCCCAAGGGGAGCTGTTTTTT. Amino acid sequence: CSALGAESQGELFF.